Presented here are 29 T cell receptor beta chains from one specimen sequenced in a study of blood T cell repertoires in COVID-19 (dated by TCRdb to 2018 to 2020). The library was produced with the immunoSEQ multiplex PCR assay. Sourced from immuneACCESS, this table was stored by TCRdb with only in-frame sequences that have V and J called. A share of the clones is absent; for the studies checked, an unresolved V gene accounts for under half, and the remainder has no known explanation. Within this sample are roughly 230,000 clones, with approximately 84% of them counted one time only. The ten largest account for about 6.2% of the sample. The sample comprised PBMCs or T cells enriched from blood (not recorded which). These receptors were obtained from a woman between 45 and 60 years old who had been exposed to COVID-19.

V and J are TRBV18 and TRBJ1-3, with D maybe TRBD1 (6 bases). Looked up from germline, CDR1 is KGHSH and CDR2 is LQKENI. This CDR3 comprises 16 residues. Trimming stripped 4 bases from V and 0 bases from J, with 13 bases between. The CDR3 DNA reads TGTGCCAGCTCACTGGACAGCGGAATCTCTGGAAACACCATATATTTT. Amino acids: CASSLDSGISGNTIYF.

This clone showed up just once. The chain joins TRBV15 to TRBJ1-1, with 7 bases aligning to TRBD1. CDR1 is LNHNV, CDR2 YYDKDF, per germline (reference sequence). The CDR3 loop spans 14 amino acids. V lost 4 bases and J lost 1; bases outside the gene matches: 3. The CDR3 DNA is TGTGCCACCAGCACAGGGGGGAAGAACACTGAAGCTTTCTTT. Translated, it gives CATSTGGKNTEAFF.

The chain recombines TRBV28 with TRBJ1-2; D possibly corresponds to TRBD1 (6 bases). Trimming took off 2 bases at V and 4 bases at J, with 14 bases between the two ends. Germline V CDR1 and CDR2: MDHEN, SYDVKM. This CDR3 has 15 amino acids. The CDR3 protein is CASSLRTAFSYGYTF. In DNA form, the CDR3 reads TGTGCCAGCAGTTTAAGGACAGCCTTTTCCTATGGCTACACCTTC.

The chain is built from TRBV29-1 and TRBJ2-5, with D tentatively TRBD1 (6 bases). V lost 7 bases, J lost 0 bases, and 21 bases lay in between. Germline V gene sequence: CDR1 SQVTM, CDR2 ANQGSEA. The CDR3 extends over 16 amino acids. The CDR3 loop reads CSAESRKDRHQETQYF. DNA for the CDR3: TGCAGCGCCGAGAGTAGGAAAGACAGGCACCAAGAGACCCAGTACTTC.

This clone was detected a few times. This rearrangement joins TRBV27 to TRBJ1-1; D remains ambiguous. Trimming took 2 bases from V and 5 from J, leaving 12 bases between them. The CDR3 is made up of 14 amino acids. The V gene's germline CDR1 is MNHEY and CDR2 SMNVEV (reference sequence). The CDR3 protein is CASSLAPGGTEAFF. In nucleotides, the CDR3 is TGTGCCAGCAGTTTAGCCCCAGGTGGGACTGAAGCTTTCTTT.

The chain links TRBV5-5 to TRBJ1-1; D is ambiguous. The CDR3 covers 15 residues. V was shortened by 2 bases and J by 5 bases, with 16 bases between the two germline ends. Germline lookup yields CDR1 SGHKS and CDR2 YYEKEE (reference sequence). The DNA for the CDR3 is TGTGCCAGCAGCTTAGAAGGTATGTGGGCGACTGAAGCTTTCTTT. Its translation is CASSLEGMWATEAFF.

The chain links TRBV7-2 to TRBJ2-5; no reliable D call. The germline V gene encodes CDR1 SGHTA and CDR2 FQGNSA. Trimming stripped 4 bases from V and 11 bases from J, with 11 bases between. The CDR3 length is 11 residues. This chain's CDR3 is CASSSRGEQYF. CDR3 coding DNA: TGTGCCAGCAGCTCCCGAGGAGAACAGTACTTC. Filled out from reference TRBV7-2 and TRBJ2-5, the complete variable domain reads GAGVSQSPSNKVTEKGKDVELRCDPISGHTALYWYRQSLGQGLEFLIYFQGNSAPDKSGLPSDRFSAERTGGSVSTLTIQRTQQEDSAVYLCASSSRGEQYFGPGTRLLVL.

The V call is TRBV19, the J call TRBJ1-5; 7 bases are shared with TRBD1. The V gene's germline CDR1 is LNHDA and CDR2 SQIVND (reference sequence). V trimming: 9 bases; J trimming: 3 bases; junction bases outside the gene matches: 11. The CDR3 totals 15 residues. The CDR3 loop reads CASQSGTVANQPQHF. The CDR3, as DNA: TGTGCCAGCCAATCAGGGACAGTCGCCAATCAGCCCCAGCATTTT.

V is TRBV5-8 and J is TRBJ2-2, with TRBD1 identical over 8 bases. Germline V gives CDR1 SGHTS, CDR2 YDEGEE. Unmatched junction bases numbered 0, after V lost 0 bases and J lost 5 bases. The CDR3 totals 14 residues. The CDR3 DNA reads TGTGCCAGCAGCTTGGACAGGGGGACCGGGGAGCTGTTTTTT. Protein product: CASSLDRGTGELFF.

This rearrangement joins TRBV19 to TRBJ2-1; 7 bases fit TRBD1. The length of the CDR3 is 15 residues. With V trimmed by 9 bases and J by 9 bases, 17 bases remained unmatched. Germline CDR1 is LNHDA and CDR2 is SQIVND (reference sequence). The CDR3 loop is CASHTRQGLGAEQFF. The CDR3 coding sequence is TGTGCCAGCCATACCAGACAGGGTTTGGGGGCTGAGCAGTTCTTC. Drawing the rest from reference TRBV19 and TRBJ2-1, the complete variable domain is DGGITQSPKYLFRKEGQNVTLSCEQNLNHDAMYWYRQDPGQGLRLIYYSQIVNDFQKGDIAEGYSVSREKKESFPLTVTSAQKNPTAFYLCASHTRQGLGAEQFFGPGTRLTVL.

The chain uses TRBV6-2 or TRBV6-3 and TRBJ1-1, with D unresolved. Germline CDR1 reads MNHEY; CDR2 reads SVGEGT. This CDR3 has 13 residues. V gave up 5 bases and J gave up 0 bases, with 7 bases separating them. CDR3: CASSTGMNTEAFF. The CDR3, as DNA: TGTGCCAGCAGTACCGGTATGAACACTGAAGCTTTCTTT.

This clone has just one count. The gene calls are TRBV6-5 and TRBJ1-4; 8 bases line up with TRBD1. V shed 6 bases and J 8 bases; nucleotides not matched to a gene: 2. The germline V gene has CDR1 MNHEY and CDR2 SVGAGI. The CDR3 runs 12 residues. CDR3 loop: CASSRDREKLFF. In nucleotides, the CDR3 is TGTGCCAGCAGCAGGGACAGGGAAAAACTGTTTTTT.

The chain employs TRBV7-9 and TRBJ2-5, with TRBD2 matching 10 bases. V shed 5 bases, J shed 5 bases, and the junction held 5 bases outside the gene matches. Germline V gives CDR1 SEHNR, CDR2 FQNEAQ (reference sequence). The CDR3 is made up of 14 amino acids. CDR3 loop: CASSRTSGVETQYF. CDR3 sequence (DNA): TGTGCCAGCAGCAGAACTAGCGGGGTGGAGACCCAGTACTTC.

This CDR3 is CASSMSGQGAYEQYF. The DNA for the CDR3 is TGTGCCAGTAGTATGTCGGGACAGGGGGCCTACGAGCAGTACTTC. The chain couples TRBV19 to TRBJ2-7; 11 nucleotides match TRBD1. V lost 3 bases and J lost 2; bases outside the gene matches: 3. Per germline, CDR1 LNHDA and CDR2 SQIVND (reference sequence). The CDR3 extends over 15 amino acids.

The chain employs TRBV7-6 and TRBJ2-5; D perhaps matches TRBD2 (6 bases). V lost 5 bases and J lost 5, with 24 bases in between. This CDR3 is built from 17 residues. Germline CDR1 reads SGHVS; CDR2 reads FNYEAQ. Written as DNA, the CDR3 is TGTGCCAGCAGCCAAGTGAGCCCAAGCCATGGGGGGGAGACCCAGTACTTC. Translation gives CASSQVSPSHGGETQYF. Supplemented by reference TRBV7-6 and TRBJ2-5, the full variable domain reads GAGVSQSPRYKVTKRGQDVALRCDPISGHVSLYWYRQALGQGPEFLTYFNYEAQQDKSGLPNDRFSAERPEGSISTLTIQRTEQRDSAMYRCASSQVSPSHGGETQYFGPGTRLLVL.

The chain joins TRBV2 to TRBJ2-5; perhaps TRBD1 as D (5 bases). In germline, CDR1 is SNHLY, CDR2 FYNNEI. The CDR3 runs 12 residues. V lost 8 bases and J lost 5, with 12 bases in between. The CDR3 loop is CASCLKGETQYF. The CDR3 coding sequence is TGTGCCAGCTGTTTAAAGGGGGAGACCCAGTACTTC.

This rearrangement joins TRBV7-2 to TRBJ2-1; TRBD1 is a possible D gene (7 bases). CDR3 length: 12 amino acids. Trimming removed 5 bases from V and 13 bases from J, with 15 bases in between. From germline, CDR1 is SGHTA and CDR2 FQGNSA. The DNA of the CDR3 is TGTGCCAGCAGCATGGAGGGACAGTACCAGTTCTTC. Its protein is CASSMEGQYQFF.

DNA of the CDR3: TGTGCCAGCTCACCTGGGGGGTCTGAGTATGGCTACACCTTC. The encoded protein is CASSPGGSEYGYTF. The V and J genes are TRBV18 and TRBJ1-2; D perhaps matches TRBD1 (5 bases). The CDR3 has 14 residues. Germline V gene data show CDR1 as KGHSH and CDR2 as LQKENI. V dropped 3 bases and J dropped 5 bases, with 13 bases sitting between them.

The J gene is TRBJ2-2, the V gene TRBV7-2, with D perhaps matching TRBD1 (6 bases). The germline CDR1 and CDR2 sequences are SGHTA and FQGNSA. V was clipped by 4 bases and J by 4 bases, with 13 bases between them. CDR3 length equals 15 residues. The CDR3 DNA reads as TGTGCCAGCAGCTCGGACAGATCACTCACCGGGGAGCTGTTTTTT. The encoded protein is CASSSDRSLTGELFF.

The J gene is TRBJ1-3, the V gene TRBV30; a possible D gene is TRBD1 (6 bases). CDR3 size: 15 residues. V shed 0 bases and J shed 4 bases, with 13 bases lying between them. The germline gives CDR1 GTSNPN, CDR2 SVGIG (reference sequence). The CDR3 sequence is CAWSVLAGGGNTIYF. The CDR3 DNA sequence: TGTGCCTGGAGTGTACTAGCGGGGGGCGGAAACACCATATATTTT.

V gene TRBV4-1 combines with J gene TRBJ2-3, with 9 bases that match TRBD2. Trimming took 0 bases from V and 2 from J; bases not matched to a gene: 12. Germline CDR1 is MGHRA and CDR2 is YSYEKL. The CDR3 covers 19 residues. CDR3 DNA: TGCGCCAGCAGCCAAGATGGGTCCGTAGCGGGGGCCCTCACAGATACGCAGTATTTT. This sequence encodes CASSQDGSVAGALTDTQYF.

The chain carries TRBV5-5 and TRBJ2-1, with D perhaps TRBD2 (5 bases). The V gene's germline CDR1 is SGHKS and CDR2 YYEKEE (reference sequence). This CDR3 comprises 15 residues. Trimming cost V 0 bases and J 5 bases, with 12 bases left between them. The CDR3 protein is CASSLALGGHNEQFF. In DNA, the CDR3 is TGTGCCAGCAGCTTGGCCCTAGGAGGCCACAATGAGCAGTTCTTC.

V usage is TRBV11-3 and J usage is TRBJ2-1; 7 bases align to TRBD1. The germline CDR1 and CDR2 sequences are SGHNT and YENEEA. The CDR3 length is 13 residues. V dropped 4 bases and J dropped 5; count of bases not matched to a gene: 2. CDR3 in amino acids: CASSSGTDNEQFF. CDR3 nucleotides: TGTGCCAGCAGCTCCGGGACAGACAATGAGCAGTTCTTC.

This CDR3 reads CASSLKPLRGLYEQYF. The CDR3 nucleotides are TGTGCCAGCAGCTTAAAGCCCTTAAGGGGGTTGTACGAGCAGTACTTC. The rearrangement links TRBV7-9 to TRBJ2-7; the D gene is possibly TRBD1 (6 bases). Germline V gene lookup returns CDR1 SEHNR and CDR2 FQNEAQ (reference sequence). This CDR3 is built from 16 residues. Trimming pared 2 bases from V and 4 bases from J, leaving 18 bases between.

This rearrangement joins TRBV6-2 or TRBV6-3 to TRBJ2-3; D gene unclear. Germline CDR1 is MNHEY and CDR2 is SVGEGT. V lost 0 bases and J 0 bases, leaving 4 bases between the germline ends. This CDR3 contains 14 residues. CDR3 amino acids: CASSYSQSTDTQYF. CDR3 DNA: TGTGCCAGCAGTTACTCGCAGAGCACAGATACGCAGTATTTT.

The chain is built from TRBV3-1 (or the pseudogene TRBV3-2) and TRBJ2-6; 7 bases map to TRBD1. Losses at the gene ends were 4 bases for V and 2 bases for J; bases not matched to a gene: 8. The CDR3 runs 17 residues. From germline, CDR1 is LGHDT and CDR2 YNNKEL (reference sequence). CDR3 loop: CASSLRTGQTGANVLTF. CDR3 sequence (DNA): TGTGCCAGCAGCCTCCGGACGGGACAGACTGGGGCCAACGTCCTGACTTTC.

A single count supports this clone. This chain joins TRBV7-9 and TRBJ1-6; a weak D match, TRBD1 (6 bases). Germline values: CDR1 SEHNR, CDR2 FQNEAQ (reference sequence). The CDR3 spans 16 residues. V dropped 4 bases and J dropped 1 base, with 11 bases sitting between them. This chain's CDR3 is CASSSGQGSYNSPLHF. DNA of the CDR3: TGTGCCAGCAGCTCTGGGCAGGGGTCCTATAATTCACCCCTCCACTTT.

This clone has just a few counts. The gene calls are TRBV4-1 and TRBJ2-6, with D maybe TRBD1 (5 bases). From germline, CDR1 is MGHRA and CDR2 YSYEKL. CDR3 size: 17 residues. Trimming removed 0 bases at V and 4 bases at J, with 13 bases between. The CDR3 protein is CASSQEGWGPGANVLTF. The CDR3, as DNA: TGCGCCAGCAGCCAAGAAGGGTGGGGCCCCGGGGCCAACGTCCTGACTTTC.

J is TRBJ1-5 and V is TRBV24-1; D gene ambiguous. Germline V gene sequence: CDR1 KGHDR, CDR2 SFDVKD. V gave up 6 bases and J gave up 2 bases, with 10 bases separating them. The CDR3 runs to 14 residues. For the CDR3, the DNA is TGTGCCACCAGTATAACTCTGGGCAATCAGCCCCAGCATTTT. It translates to CATSITLGNQPQHF.